This T cell receptor (beta chain) appears in the sequencing data of a study of liver allograft versus peripheral blood T cells. In the study overall: In transplanted livers, T cell receptor repertoires were compared with those found in the recipients' peripheral blood.

Study findings and constraints: Reports indicated that T cell receptor repertoires inside liver allografts differed from those in peripheral blood.

TCRdb re-called the reads through MiXCR, storing one row per CDR3 protein. The data contain over 5,500 distinct CDR3 sequences, about a sixth of them singletons. Trimming removed 6 bases from V and 7 bases from J, with 10 bases in between. The CDR3 totals 11 residues. Germline values: CDR1 SEHNR, CDR2 FQNEAQ (reference sequence). This clonotype was counted many times. Its antigen is unknown. The chain combines TRBV7-9 with TRBJ2-7; D uncertain. This sequence was found in a human patient who had a liver transplant. The T cells may come from the graft donor. The CDR3 here is CASRRGQEQYF. CDR3 in DNA: TGTGCCAGCAGAAGAGGCCAGGAGCAGTACTTC.